This T cell receptor beta chain was sequenced in a study of T cell responses to AZD1222 COVID-19 vaccine listed by TCRdb under 2021. About the study as a whole: AZD1222 recipients whose second dose came at about 4 weeks and those whose second dose came at about 12 weeks were combined into one group, since spike-specific TCR depth and breadth did not differ between the two schedules. TCR sequencing was performed for approximately 240 trial participants, of whom roughly 200 were given two doses of AZD1222 and around 26 were given two doses of MenACWY control vaccine. Trial participants were enrolled into age subgroups of 18-55, 56-69 and 70-plus years, which contained about 150, 27 and 61 TCR-sequenced participants, respectively. The full study reports these points: In the small 56-69-year group, the increase in depth fell short of significance, most likely because of low power. Vaccine-associated CD4 TCRs spanned the whole spike protein, with dominant responses in regions 160-218 and 743-854. Conclusions about previously exposed vaccinees were limited because only a handful of AZD1222 recipients were SARS-CoV-2 seropositive at baseline. Participants were mostly white British and included more females than males, and it was suggested by the authors that clonal diversity may have been underestimated. Because no day 14 peak-response samples were available, repertoires were characterized only after the peak T cell response. Nearly half of unique spike-specific TCRs reportedly recognized epitopes outside regions mutated in the B.1.351 and B.1.1.7 variants. After two AZD1222 doses, spike-specific TCR breadth and depth were significantly higher than at day 0 and than in MenACWY recipients.

The V end gives up 0 bases and the J end 3 bases, leaving 3 bases in the junction not matched to a gene. CDR1 and CDR2 (SGDLS, YYNGEE) derive from the germline V gene. The CDR3 has 14 amino acids, counting the end cysteine and phenylalanine. Just the 42-base CDR3 DNA is kept, in frame starting at base 1. Notes on this clone: Its antigen has not been determined. No base quality values were provided; no much bigger clone lies one nucleotide off.

The CDR3 regions of human TCRbeta chains were analyzed by immunosequencing. In the original analysis: TCRs in the repertoires were compared against a reference library of SARS-CoV-2-specific TCRs that had been generated with the MIRA antigen-specificity platform. Breadth was defined as the fraction of unique TCRs that were SARS-CoV-2-associated, and depth was defined as the fraction of total T cells that were SARS-CoV-2-associated. Using the MIRA data, each spike-specific TCR was assigned both to the spike region to which the TCR was reactive and to a CD4 or CD8 class. Log10-transformed breadth and depth values were compared by one-way ANOVA with Sidak's multiple comparisons tests. TCRdb provides this immuneACCESS table in a form limited to in-frame rearrangements. Some clones are lacking; in checked studies, under half of them reflect an unresolved V gene, and why the rest are absent is not known. V and J calls and clone size are those listed in that table; D and trimming were worked out from the DNA. This sample lists more than 95,000 clones; 89% were detected once. Approximately 1.5% of the sample is taken by the ten largest.

This specimen's time point label, interpreted: baseline before first vaccination. The vaccinee samples were drawn from two UK trials, COV001 and COV002, one of which was a single-blind randomized controlled phase 2/3 trial testing AZD1222 (ChAdOx1 nCoV-19) in healthy adults. For TCRbeta chain sequencing, PBMC samples were collected from trial participants at day 0 and at day 28 after the second dose. Source: peripheral blood, taken on day 0 of AZD1222 vaccination. The chain is encoded by TRBV9 joined to TRBJ2-7, with 7 bases in between that match TRBD1. The source of this sequence is an adult in good health. The CDR3 reads CASSVGDSLYEQYF. The DNA sequence follows: TGTGCCAGCAGCGTAGGGGACAGCCTCTACGAGCAGTACTTC. Joined to the reference TRBV9 and TRBJ2-7 proteins, this CDR3 gives the full variable domain: DSGVTQTPKHLITATGQRVTLRCSPRSGDLSVYWYQQSLDQGLQFLIQYYNGEERAKGNILERFSAQQFPDLHSELNLSSLELGDSALYFCASSVGDSLYEQYFGPGTRLTVT.